The 9 T cell receptor beta chains below come from one sample, sequenced in a study of T cells after yellow fever vaccination. TCRdb re-called the 5' RACE reads through MiXCR, storing one row per CDR3 protein. The sample yields about 340,000 distinct CDR3 sequences, roughly an eighth seen once. The sequencing used CD4+ T cells sorted from PBMCs, collected 15 days after the yellow fever booster vaccination. These receptors all come from a man aged 18 to 35 who received the YFV17D yellow fever vaccine.

V is TRBV20-1 and J is TRBJ1-3; no reliable D call. V was clipped by 3 bases and J by 0 bases, with 3 bases between them. Looked up from germline, CDR1 is DFQATT and CDR2 is SNEGSKA (reference sequence). The CDR3 totals 12 residues. The CDR3 reads CSASGSGNTIYF. DNA of the CDR3: TGCAGTGCTAGTGGCTCTGGAAACACCATATATTTT.

The CDR3 reads CAISVRDGDGYTF. As DNA, the CDR3 is TGTGCCATCAGCGTCCGGGACGGAGATGGCTACACCTTC. The chain employs TRBV10-3 and TRBJ1-2, with D maybe TRBD1 (5 bases). Germline CDR1 reads ENHRY; CDR2 reads SYGVKD. The V end was cut by 6 bases, the J end by 6 bases, with 14 bases between. This CDR3 is 13 amino acids long.

The rearrangement uses TRBV18 and TRBJ2-5; D unclear. V was pared by 4 bases and J by 13 bases, with 13 bases between. Germline values: CDR1 KGHSH, CDR2 LQKENI. There are 11 residues in the CDR3. The CDR3 coding sequence is TGTGCCAGCTCACTCGACACACCCCGGTACTTC. This encodes CASSLDTPRYF.

This clonotype showed up just a few times. The chain joins TRBV10-3 to TRBJ1-2; TRBD1 might be the D (5 bases). CDR1 is ENHRY, CDR2 SYGVKD, per germline. The V and J ends lost 7 bases and 0 bases respectively, with 12 bases between them. The CDR3 is 14 amino acids. The CDR3 DNA reads TGTGCCATCAAACAGGAGTTAGCTAACTATGGCTACACCTTC. It yields the protein CAIKQELANYGYTF.

There are a few counts of this clonotype. This chain uses TRBV2 with TRBJ2-5; 8 bases agree with TRBD1. With V trimmed by 8 bases and J by 5 bases, 7 bases remained unmatched. Germline V gene data show CDR1 as SNHLY and CDR2 as FYNNEI. The CDR3 sequence is 13 residues long. The CDR3 bases are TGTGCCAGCCGACAGGGGATTGGGGAGACCCAGTACTTC. Protein sequence: CASRQGIGETQYF.

A few counts support this clonotype. The chain couples TRBV7-9 to TRBJ2-5; TRBD2 agrees at 8 bases. The germline V gene has CDR1 SEHNR and CDR2 FQNEAQ (reference sequence). The CDR3 has 15 amino acids. The J segment lost 5 bases and the V segment lost 3 bases, leaving 8 bases of the junction unmatched. CDR3 DNA sequence: TGTGCCAGCAGCTTGCGGGGGGACCTCCGGGAGACCCAGTACTTC. This codes for CASSLRGDLRETQYF.

The V and J genes are TRBV5-6 and TRBJ2-7; the D gene is possibly TRBD2 (5 bases). Germline V lookup: CDR1 SGHDT, CDR2 YYEEEE. V shed 1 base and J shed 1 base, with 15 bases lying between them. The CDR3 spans 16 residues. The chain's CDR3 is CASSLFGRSGSYEQYV. Written as DNA, the CDR3 is TGTGCCAGCAGCTTGTTCGGCAGGTCGGGGTCCTACGAGCAGTACGTC.

The chain couples TRBV5-1 to TRBJ2-1; 10 bases fit TRBD2. J gave up 7 bases and V 2 bases, and 3 bases lay outside the gene matches. From germline, CDR1 is SGHRS and CDR2 YFSETQ. The CDR3 is 14 residues long. In DNA form, the CDR3 reads TGCGCCAGCAGCTTCAGCGGGGGGGCAAATGAGCAGTTCTTC. It yields the protein CASSFSGGANEQFF.

This clonotype was found a few times. The chain uses TRBV30 and TRBJ2-2, with D perhaps matching TRBD1 or TRBD2 (5 bases each). Germline V gives CDR1 GTSNPN, CDR2 SVGIG (reference sequence). Trimming removed 4 bases at V and 7 bases at J, with 19 bases between. The CDR3 runs to 15 residues. CDR3 nucleotides: TGTGCCTGGATGGCGGAAAGGGACGTGGTCGGGGAGCTGTTTTTT. As protein: CAWMAERDVVGELFF. The variable domain in full, completed from reference TRBV30 and TRBJ2-2, reads SQTIHQWPATLVQPVGSPLSLECTVEGTSNPNLYWYRQAAGRGLQLLFYSVGIGQISSEVPQNLSASRPQDRQFILSSKKLLLSDSGFYLCAWMAERDVVGELFFGEGSRLTVL.